This T cell receptor (beta chain) was captured by sequencing in a study of CD8+ T cells in alopecia areata. Study-wide results and limits: Alopecia totalis/universalis scalp especially showed more expanded CD8+ clones than normal scalp.

Reverse transcription of extracted RNA yielded cDNA, which provided the sequencing template. Produced via immunoSEQ multiplex PCR; TCRdb's table is partial and in-frame only. The sample shows 150,000 to 200,000 clones, roughly 65% of them seen only once. Germline-derived CDR1 and CDR2 are SGHAT and FQNNGV. Trimming took off 4 bases at V and 7 bases at J, with 14 bases between the two ends. The CDR3 is 13 amino acids. Worth noting for this clone: Its target is not known.

Treatment indicated: oral pan-JAK inhibitor, 5-10 mg twice daily. The rearrangement joins TRBV11-2 to TRBJ2-7, with a tentative D call TRBD2 (6 bases). The clonotype was recovered from a human donor with alopecia areata. The source was CD4+ T cells sorted from blood, collected at week 4, from a patient treated with tofacitinib. The CDR3 DNA is TGTGCCAGCAGCTCGATGGGGGGAGGTGAGCAGTACTTC. This gives the protein CASSSMGGGEQYF.